This TCR beta chain was captured by sequencing in a study of T cells in Graves' hyperthyroidism and ophthalmopathy. Study-level findings and limits: Researchers found most expanded thyroid clonotypes above 0.001 in blood as well.

Authors of the study amplified TCR beta CDR3 regions from RNA transcripts. The study used the HTBI primer set for a first-round RT-PCR of the TCR CDR3. Via MiXCR, TCRdb re-called the multiplex PCR reads, giving one row per CDR3 protein. In the table there are approximately 740,000 distinct CDR3 sequences, approximately 14% of which are singletons. A remark on this clonotype: What it binds is unknown.

Graves' hyperthyroidism without ophthalmopathy progression within 18 months was termed stable. The hyperthyroidism was newly diagnosed and had lasted under 2 months; the patients were aged 18 to 65. This CDR3 region has 15 residues. With 6 bases removed from V and 4 bases from J, the gap between germline ends came to 15 bases. CDR1 is SSHAT, CDR2 FNYEAQ, per germline (reference sequence). J is TRBJ2-2 and V is TRBV7-7; TRBD2 is a possible D gene (6 bases). The TCR comes from a woman in her late teens or twenties with Graves' hyperthyroidism. What was sequenced was blood. The CDR3 DNA follows: TGTGCCAGCAGTTTCGGGGGTTCCGGCACCGGGGAGCTGTTTTTT. The encoded protein is CASSFGGSGTGELFF.